The sequence of this T cell receptor (beta chain) was determined in a study of shared clonotypes between healthy human individuals. At the level of the study: Two women and a few men aged 18 to 49 served as donors.

Study outcomes and limitations: All-four-donor shared clonotypes had higher generation probabilities than non-shared clonotypes did. A handful of donors showed sharing of about 4.8% of naive CD4 clonotypes.

As to this clone: Its antigen is not identified.

Profiled with immunoSEQ multiplex PCR; TCRdb holds only in-frame clones, not every one. The sample carries about 590,000 clones, roughly 95% recorded once. In the naive CD8 group, cells lacked CD45RO and were positively selected for CCR7, so terminally differentiated effector memory CD45RA+ cells were left out. V lost 4 bases and J 8 bases, leaving 9 bases between the germline ends. Per the germline V gene, CDR1 is ENHRY and CDR2 is SYGVKD. This CDR3 contains 12 residues. The clonotype was recovered from a woman between 25 and 40 years old in good health. The chain couples TRBV10-3 to TRBJ2-1, with D uncertain. Sequencing was carried out using naive CD8+ T cells sorted from blood. CDR3 in DNA: TGTGCCATCAGTGCTGGCGGAGATGAGCAGTTCTTC. This gives the protein CAISAGGDEQFF.